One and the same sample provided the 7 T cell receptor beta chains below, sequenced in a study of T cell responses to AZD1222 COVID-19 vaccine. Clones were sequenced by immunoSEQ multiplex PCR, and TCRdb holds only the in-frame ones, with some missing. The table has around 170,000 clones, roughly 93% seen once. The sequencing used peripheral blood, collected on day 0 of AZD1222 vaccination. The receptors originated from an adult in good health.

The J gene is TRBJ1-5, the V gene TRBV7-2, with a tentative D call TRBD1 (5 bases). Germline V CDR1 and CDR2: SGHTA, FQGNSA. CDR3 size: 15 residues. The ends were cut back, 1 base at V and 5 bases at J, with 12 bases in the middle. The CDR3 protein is CASSLVGGPYQPQHF. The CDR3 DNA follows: TGTGCCAGCAGCTTAGTCGGGGGACCTTATCAGCCCCAGCATTTT.

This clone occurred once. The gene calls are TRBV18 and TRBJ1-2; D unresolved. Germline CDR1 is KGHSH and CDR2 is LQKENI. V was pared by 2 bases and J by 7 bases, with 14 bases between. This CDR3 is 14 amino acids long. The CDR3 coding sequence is TGTGCCAGCTCACCAGTCTCCCAGGCTGGTGGCTACACCTTC. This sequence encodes CASSPVSQAGGYTF. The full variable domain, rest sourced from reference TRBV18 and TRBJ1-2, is NAGVMQNPRHLVRRRGQEARLRCSPMKGHSHVYWYRQLPEEGLKFMVYLQKENIIDESGMPKERFSAEFPKEGPSILRIQQVVRGDSAAYFCASSPVSQAGGYTFGSGTRLTVV.

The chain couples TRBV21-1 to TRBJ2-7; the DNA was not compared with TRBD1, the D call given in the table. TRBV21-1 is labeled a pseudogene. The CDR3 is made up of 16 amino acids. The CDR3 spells CASSKWGTGGTYEQYF. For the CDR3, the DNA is TGTGCCAGCAGCAAATGGGGGACAGGCGGGACCTACGAGCAGTACTTC.

The CDR3 here is CASSHPGLAGTRTFF. For the CDR3, the DNA is TGTGCCAGCAGTCATCCGGGACTAGCGGGAACCCGTACGTTCTTC. This rearrangement joins TRBV28 to TRBJ2-1; the match to TRBD2 covers 13 bases. Trimming at V came to 5 bases and at J to 15 bases, leaving 13 bases not matched to a gene. Per germline, CDR1 MDHEN and CDR2 SYDVKM. CDR3 length: 15 residues.

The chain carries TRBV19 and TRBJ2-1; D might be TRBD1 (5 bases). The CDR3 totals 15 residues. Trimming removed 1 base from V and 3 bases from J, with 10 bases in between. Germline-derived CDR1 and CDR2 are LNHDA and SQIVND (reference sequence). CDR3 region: CASSIVPGFYNEQFF. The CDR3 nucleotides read TGTGCCAGTAGTATAGTTCCAGGGTTCTACAATGAGCAGTTCTTC.

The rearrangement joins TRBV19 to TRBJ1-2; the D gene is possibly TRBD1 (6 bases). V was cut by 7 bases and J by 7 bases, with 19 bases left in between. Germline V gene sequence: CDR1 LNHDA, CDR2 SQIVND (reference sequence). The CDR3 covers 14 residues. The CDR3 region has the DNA TGTGCCAGTACCTTACCCCGGGCAGGGGCTGGCTACACCTTC. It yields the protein CASTLPRAGAGYTF.

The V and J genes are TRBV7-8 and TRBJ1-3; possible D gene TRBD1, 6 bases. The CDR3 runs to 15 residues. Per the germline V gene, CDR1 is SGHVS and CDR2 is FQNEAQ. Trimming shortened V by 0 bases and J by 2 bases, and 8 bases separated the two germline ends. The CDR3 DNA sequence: TGTGCCAGCAGCTTAGCGGGGGCCCCTGGAAACACCATATATTTT. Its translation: CASSLAGAPGNTIYF.